This T cell receptor beta chain appears in the sequencing data of a study of metastatic and nonmetastatic thyroid tumors. Study information: Repertoire comparisons spanned blood and tumor or nodule tissue from malignant and benign thyroid patients.

In the original workflow: For papillary thyroid cancer, a distant-metastasis classifier was constructed from CDR3 differences observed across clinicopathological groups. With MiXCR, TCRdb reprocessed the PCR reads. The V and J calls come from TCRdb's annotation, not from the publication. This table holds about 85,000 clones, less than 10% found once. Each patient came to thyroid surgery without any prior treatment (of any kind). The study, taken as a whole, reports: In blood and tumor, TCR beta diversity was reportedly significantly higher in malignant thyroid tumors than in benign nodules.

This clone was counted at least ten times. Its antigen is not known. The receptor's source is a female donor with papillary thyroid cancer or a benign thyroid nodule (not recorded which). Some clones in this sample may be carry-over from other donors' samples. The sample was blood.

The CDR3 reads CASSRGQGATEAFF. The CDR3 DNA follows: TGCGCCAGCAGTAGGGGACAGGGGGCCACTGAAGCTTTCTTT. The chain links TRBV10-1 to TRBJ1-1; 12 bases are a match to TRBD1. The CDR3 spans 14 residues. The V and J ends lost 5 bases and 4 bases, in that order; junction bases with no gene match: 2. The germline V gene has CDR1 WNHNN and CDR2 SYGVQD (reference sequence).